A selection of T cell receptor beta chains follows, all from one sample in a study of Graves' ophthalmopathy and Graves' hyperthyroidism. TCRdb independently ran MiXCR on the multiplex PCR reads; one entry per CDR3 protein. The sample lists 300,000 or so distinct CDR3 sequences; under 20% were seen once. The sequenced sample consisted of peripheral blood. Source of these receptors: an adult man with Graves' ophthalmopathy. CDR3s include the opening cysteine and the closing phenylalanine or tryptophan. A D gene is named only where the DNA matches it firmly. Some rows mark clone size as missing; the rest say once, few, many or name a class of expanded clone.

J,V,size,D,CDR3,DNA
TRBJ2-7,TRBV5-1,many,TRBD2,CASSPTRSGGTSSYEQYF,TGCGCCAGCAGCCCCACTCGTAGCGGGGGAACCAGCTCCTACGAGCAGTACTTC
TRBJ1-1,TRBV6-1,many,TRBD1,CASSEPDRVLTEAFF,TGTGCCAGCAGTGAACCAGACAGGGTTTTGACTGAAGCTTTCTTT
TRBJ2-7,TRBV7-9,many,TRBD2,CASSLAVGGRANEQYF,TGTGCCAGCAGCTTAGCCGTGGGAGGGAGGGCGAACGAGCAGTACTTC
TRBJ2-7,TRBV20-1,many,TRBD2,CSATSGTSAYEQYF,TGCAGTGCTACCTCCGGGACTAGCGCCTACGAGCAGTACTTC
TRBJ2-7,TRBV11-2,many,-,CASSLFEYEQYF,TGTGCCAGCAGCTTATTTGAGTACGAGCAGTACTTC
TRBJ1-1,TRBV15,many,-,CATSKGPLHLGNTEAFF,TGTGCCACCAGCAAAGGACCCCTTCACCTGGGAAACACTGAAGCTTTCTTT
TRBJ2-5,TRBV18,many,TRBD2,CASSPFGAGRQETQYF,TGTGCCAGCTCACCATTTGGAGCGGGGCGCCAAGAGACCCAGTACTTC
TRBJ1-1,TRBV6-5,few,-,CASSPEYRVAGEAFF,TGTGCCAGCAGTCCCGAGTACAGGGTAGCAGGTGAAGCTTTCTTT
TRBJ1-2,TRBV27,many,-,CASSHGRNYGYTF,TGTGCCAGCAGTCATGGCAGGAACTATGGCTACACCTTC
TRBJ1-5,TRBV19,many,-,CASKLGLNQPQHF,TGTGCCAGTAAACTGGGGCTCAATCAGCCCCAGCATTTT
TRBJ1-3,TRBV19,many,-,CASSGKTVGYSGNTIYF,TGTGCCAGTAGTGGAAAAACTGTCGGCTACTCTGGAAACACCATATATTTT
TRBJ2-7,TRBV6-5,many,-,CASSYREVSYEQYF,TGTGCCAGCAGTTACAGAGAGGTCTCCTACGAGCAGTACTTC
TRBJ2-7,TRBV6-5,many,-,CASSTGTYEQYF,TGTGCCAGCAGTACAGGGACCTACGAGCAGTACTTC
TRBJ2-5,TRBV11-2,-,TRBD1,CASSSIRDRQETQYF,TGTGCCAGCAGCTCAATCCGGGACAGACAAGAGACCCAGTACTTC
TRBJ2-7,TRBV6-5,-,-,CASSYGPSDEQYF,TGTGCCAGCAGTTACGGACCGAGTGACGAGCAGTACTTC
TRBJ1-2,TRBV2,many,TRBD1,CASILDRDAGYTF,TGTGCCAGCATCTTGGACAGGGACGCTGGCTACACCTTC
TRBJ1-6,TRBV4-3,many,-,CASSQGRSYNSPLHF,TGCGCCAGCAGCCAAGGGCGCTCCTATAATTCACCCCTCCACTTT
TRBJ1-2,TRBV4-1,many,-,CASSQDRKGDGYTF,TGCGCCAGCAGCCAAGATCGGAAAGGGGACGGCTACACCTTC
TRBJ1-2,TRBV18,many,-,CASSPSADRPFNYGYTF,TGTGCCAGCTCACCCTCGGCCGACAGGCCGTTTAACTATGGCTACACCTTC
TRBJ2-5,TRBV7-8,many,-,CASSFFAGRSQETQYF,TGTGCCAGCAGCTTTTTCGCCGGGCGGAGCCAAGAGACCCAGTACTTC
TRBJ2-7,TRBV27,many,-,CASSLSMGDRDSYEQYF,TGTGCCAGCAGTTTATCAATGGGGGATCGGGACTCCTACGAGCAGTACTTC
TRBJ1-2,TRBV3-1,many,TRBD1,CASSRPGTANYGYTF,TGTGCCAGCAGCCGCCCCGGGACAGCAAACTATGGCTACACCTTC
TRBJ2-2,TRBV5-6,many,TRBD1,CASSLAGQGSRTGELFF,TGTGCCAGCAGCTTGGCAGGACAGGGGTCGCGGACCGGGGAGCTGTTTTTT
TRBJ1-5,TRBV2,many,-,CASRRVGQPQHF,TGTGCCAGCAGGAGGGTAGGGCAGCCCCAGCATTTT